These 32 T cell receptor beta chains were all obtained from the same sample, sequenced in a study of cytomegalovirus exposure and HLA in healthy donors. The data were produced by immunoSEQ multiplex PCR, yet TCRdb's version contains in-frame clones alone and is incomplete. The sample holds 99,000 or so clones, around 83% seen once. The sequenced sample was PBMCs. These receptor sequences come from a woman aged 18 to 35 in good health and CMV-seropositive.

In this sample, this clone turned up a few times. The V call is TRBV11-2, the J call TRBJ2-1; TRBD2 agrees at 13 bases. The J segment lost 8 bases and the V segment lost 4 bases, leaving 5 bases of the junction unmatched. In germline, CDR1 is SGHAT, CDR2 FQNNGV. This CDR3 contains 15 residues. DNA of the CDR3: TGTGCCAGCAGCTCTTGGACTAGCGGGAGCGATGAGCAGTTCTTC. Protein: CASSSWTSGSDEQFF.

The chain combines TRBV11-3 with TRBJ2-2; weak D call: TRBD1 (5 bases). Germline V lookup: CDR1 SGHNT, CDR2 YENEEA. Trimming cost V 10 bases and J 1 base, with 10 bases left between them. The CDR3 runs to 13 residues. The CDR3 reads CATADRNTGELFF. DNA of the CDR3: TGTGCCACCGCTGACAGGAACACCGGGGAGCTGTTTTTT.

The CDR3: CASSERGRVSQPQHF. The CDR3 DNA sequence: TGCGCCAGCAGTGAAAGGGGGCGCGTCTCTCAGCCCCAGCATTTT. The rearrangement joins TRBV10-2 to TRBJ1-5; 7 bases are shared with TRBD1. Germline V CDR1 and CDR2: WSHSY, SAAADI. J lost 6 bases, V lost 3 bases, and 8 bases had no gene match. The CDR3 sequence is 15 residues long.

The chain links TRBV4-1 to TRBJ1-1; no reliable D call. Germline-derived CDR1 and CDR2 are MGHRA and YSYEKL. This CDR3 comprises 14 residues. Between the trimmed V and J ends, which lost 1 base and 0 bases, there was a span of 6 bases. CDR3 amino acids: CASSQGGLNTEAFF. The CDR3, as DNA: TGCGCCAGCAGCCAAGGAGGGTTGAACACTGAAGCTTTCTTT.

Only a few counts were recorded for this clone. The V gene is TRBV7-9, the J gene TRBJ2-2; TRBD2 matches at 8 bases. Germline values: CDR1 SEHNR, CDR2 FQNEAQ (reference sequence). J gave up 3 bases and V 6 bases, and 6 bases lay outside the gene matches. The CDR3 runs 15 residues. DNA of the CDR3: TGTGCCAGCAGGGGGGGACTAGGATACACCGGGGAGCTGTTTTTT. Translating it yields CASRGGLGYTGELFF.

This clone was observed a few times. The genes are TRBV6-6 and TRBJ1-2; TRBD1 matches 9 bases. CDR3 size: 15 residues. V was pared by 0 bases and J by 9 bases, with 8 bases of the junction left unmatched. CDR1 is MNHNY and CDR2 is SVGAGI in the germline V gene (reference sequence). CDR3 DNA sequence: TGTGCCAGCAGTTACTCCTTCGGGGACAGGGACTGCTACACCTTC. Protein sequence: CASSYSFGDRDCYTF.

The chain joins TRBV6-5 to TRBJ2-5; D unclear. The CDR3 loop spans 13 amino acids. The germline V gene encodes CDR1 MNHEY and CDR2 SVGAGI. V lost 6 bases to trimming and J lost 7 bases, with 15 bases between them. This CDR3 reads CASSLDWFGTQYF. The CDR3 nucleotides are TGTGCCAGCAGCCTCGACTGGTTCGGGACCCAGTACTTC.

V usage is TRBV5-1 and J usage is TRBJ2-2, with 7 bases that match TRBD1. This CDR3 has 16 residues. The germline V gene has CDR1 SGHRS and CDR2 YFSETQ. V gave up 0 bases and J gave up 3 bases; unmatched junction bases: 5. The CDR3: CASSLGPTGDTGELFF. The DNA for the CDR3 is TGCGCCAGCAGCTTGGGCCCTACAGGGGACACCGGGGAGCTGTTTTTT.

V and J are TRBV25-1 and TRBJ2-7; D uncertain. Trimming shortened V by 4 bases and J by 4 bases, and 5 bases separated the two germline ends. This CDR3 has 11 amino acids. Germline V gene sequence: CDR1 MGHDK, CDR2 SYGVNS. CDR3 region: CASSGAYEQYF. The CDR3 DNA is TGTGCCAGCAGTGGGGCTTACGAGCAGTACTTC.

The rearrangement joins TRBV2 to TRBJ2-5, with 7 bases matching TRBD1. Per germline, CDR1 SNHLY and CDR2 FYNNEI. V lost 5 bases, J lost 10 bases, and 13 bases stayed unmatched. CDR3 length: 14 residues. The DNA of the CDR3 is TGTGCCAGCAGTAAACTCGACAGGGTCGTGAACCAGTACTTC. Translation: CASSKLDRVVNQYF.

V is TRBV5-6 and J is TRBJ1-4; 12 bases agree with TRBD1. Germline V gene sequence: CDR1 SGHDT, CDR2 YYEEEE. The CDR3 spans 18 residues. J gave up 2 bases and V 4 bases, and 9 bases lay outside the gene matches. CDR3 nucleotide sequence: TGTGCCAGCAGCCTCCGGGACAGGGGGCGGTATACTAATGAAAAACTGTTTTTT. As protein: CASSLRDRGRYTNEKLFF.

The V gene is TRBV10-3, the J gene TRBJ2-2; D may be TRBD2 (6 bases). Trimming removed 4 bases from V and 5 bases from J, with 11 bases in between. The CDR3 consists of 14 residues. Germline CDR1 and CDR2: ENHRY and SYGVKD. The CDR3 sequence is CAISVAGGTGELFF. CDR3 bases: TGTGCCATCAGTGTTGCCGGGGGAACCGGGGAGCTGTTTTTT.

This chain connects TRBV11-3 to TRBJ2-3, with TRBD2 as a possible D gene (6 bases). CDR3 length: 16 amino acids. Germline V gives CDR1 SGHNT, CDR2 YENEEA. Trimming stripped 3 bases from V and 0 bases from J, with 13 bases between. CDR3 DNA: TGTGCCAGCAGCTTGGGGGAGGTCGGGAGCACAGATACGCAGTATTTT. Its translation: CASSLGEVGSTDTQYF.

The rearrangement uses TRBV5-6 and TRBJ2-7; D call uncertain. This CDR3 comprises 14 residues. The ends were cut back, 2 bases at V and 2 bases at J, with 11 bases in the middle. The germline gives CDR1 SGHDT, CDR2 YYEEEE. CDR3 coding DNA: TGTGCCAGCAGCTTCCAACATACAGCCTACGAGCAGTACTTC. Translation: CASSFQHTAYEQYF.

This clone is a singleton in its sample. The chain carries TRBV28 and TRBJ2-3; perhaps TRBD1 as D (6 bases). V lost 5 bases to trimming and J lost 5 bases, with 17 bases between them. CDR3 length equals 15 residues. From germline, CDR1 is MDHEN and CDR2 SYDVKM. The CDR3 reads CASSEIQGSEDTQYF. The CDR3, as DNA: TGTGCCAGCAGTGAAATACAGGGTAGTGAAGATACGCAGTATTTT.

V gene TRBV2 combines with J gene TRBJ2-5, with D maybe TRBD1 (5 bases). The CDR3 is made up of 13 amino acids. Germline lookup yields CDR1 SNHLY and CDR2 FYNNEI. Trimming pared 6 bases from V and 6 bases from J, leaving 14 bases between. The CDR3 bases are TGTGCCAGCAGCGGTCCCCAGGGCAAGACCCAGTACTTC. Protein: CASSGPQGKTQYF.

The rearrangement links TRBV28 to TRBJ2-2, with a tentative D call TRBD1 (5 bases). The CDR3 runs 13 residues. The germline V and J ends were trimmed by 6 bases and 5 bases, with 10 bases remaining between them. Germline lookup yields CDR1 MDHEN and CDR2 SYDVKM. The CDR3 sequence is CASSPWTTGELFF. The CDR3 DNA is TGTGCCAGCAGCCCCTGGACAACCGGGGAGCTGTTTTTT.

The CDR3 bases are TGTGCCAGCAGCCTCGGGGTAGCGGGGTTCTACGAGCAGTACTTC. This encodes CASSLGVAGFYEQYF. The rearrangement uses TRBV13 and TRBJ2-7; 8 bases are a match to TRBD2. Losses at the gene ends were 5 bases for V and 3 bases for J; bases not matched to a gene: 9. The CDR3 has 15 residues. Germline V lookup: CDR1 PRHDT, CDR2 FYEKMQ (reference sequence).

Here the CDR3 DNA reads TGCGCCAGCAGGGGGGACAGGGGCAGAGATACGCAGTATTTT. It is translated as CASRGDRGRDTQYF. The rearrangement joins TRBV5-1 to TRBJ2-3, with 10 bases that match TRBD1. V lost 5 bases, J lost 5 bases, and 5 bases stayed unmatched. This CDR3 has 14 residues. Germline V CDR1 and CDR2: SGHRS, YFSETQ.

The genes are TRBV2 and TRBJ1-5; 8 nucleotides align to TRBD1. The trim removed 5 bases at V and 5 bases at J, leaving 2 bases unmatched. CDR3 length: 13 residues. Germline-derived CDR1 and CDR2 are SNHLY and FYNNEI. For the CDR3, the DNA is TGTGCCAGCAGTTTACAGGGGGATCAGCCCCAGCATTTT. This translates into CASSLQGDQPQHF.

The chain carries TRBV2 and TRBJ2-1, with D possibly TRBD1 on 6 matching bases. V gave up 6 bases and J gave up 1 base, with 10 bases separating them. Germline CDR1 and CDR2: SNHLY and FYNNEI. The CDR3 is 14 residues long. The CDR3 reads CASSLQGSYNEQFF. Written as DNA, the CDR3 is TGTGCCAGCAGCCTACAGGGATCCTACAATGAGCAGTTCTTC.

For the CDR3, the DNA is TGTGCCAGCAGTCCTACGGGACTAGCGTATAGCACAGATACGCAGTATTTT. It is translated as CASSPTGLAYSTDTQYF. This chain connects TRBV28 to TRBJ2-3, with TRBD2 matching 10 bases. This CDR3 is built from 17 residues. The germline V gene encodes CDR1 MDHEN and CDR2 SYDVKM. The V and J ends lost 5 bases and 0 bases, in that order; junction bases with no gene match: 8.

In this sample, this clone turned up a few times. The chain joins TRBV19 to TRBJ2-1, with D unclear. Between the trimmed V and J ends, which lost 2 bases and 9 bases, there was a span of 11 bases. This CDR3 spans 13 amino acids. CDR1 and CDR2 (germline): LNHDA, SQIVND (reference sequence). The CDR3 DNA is TGTGCCAGTAGTATATATGACGGCGGTGAGCAGTTCTTC. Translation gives CASSIYDGGEQFF.

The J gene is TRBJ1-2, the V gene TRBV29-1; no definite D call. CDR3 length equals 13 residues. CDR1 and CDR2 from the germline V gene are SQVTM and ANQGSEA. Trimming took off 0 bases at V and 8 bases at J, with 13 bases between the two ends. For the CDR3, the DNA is TGCAGCGTTGAAGATCCCGGGGAGGGAGGCTACACCTTC. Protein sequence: CSVEDPGEGGYTF.

Written as DNA, the CDR3 is TGTGCCAGCACTCCCGGGACAGGGGTCCTCTCTGGGGCCAACGTCCTGACTTTC. It encodes CASTPGTGVLSGANVLTF. The genes are TRBV27 and TRBJ2-6; 10 bases align to TRBD1. Germline V gene lookup returns CDR1 MNHEY and CDR2 SMNVEV (reference sequence). The CDR3 spans 18 residues. The ends lost 7 bases at V and 0 bases at J; junction bases unmatched: 9.

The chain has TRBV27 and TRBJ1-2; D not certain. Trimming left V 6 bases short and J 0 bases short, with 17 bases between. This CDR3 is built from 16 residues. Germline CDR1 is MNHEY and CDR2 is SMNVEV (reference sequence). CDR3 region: CASSSREIEANYGYTF. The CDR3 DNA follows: TGTGCCAGCAGCTCCCGAGAGATCGAAGCTAACTATGGCTACACCTTC.

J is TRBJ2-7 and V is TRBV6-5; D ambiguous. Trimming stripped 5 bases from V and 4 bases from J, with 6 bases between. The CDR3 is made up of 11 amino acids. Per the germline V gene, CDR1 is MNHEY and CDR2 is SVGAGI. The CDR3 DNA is TGTGCCAGCAGTACAGTATACGAGCAGTACTTC. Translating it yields CASSTVYEQYF.

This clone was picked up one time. This chain's CDR3 is CASSLSFYEQYF. CDR3 bases: TGTGCCAGCAGCTTGAGTTTCTACGAGCAGTACTTC. The chain has TRBV13 and TRBJ2-7; D uncertain. Germline V gives CDR1 PRHDT, CDR2 FYEKMQ (reference sequence). The CDR3 has 12 amino acids. Trimming stripped 3 bases from V and 3 bases from J, with 6 bases between.

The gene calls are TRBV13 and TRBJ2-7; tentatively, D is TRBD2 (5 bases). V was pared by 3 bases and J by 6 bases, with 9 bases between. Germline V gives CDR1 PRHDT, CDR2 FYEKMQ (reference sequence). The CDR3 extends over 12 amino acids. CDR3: CASSLSSGEQYF. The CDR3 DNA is TGTGCCAGCAGCTTGTCAAGCGGCGAGCAGTACTTC.

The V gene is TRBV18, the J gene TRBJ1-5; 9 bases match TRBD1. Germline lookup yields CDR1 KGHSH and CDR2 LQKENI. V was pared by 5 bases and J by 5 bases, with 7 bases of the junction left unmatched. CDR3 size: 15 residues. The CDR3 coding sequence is TGTGCCAGCTCAGCTGGGACAGGGTGGGATCAGCCCCAGCATTTT. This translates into CASSAGTGWDQPQHF. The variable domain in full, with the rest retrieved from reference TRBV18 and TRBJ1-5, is NAGVMQNPRHLVRRRGQEARLRCSPMKGHSHVYWYRQLPEEGLKFMVYLQKENIIDESGMPKERFSAEFPKEGPSILRIQQVVRGDSAAYFCASSAGTGWDQPQHFGDGTRLSIL.

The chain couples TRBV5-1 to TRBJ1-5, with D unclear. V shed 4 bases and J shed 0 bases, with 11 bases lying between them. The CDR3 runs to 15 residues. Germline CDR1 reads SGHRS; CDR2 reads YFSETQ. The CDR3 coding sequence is TGCGCCAGCAGCCCCGGACTTAGTAGCAATCAGCCCCAGCATTTT. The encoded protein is CASSPGLSSNQPQHF.

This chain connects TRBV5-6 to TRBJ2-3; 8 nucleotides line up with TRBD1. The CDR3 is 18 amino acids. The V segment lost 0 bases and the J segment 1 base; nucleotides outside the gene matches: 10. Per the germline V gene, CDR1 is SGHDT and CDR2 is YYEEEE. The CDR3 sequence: CASSLAGLGGQGTDTQYF. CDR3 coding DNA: TGTGCCAGCAGCTTGGCCGGATTGGGGGGACAGGGCACAGATACGCAGTATTTT. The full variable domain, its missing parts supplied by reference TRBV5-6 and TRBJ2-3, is DAGVTQSPTHLIKTRGQQVTLRCSPKSGHDTVSWYQQALGQGPQFIFQYYEEEERQRGNFPDRFSGHQFPNYSSELNVNALLLGDSALYLCASSLAGLGGQGTDTQYFGPGTRLTVL.